The rows below give T cell receptor beta chains drawn from one sample of a study of T cells expressing NK-cell markers. TCRdb reanalyzed the 5' RACE reads, giving one entry per CDR3 protein sequence and no DNA. The sample table sets out around 100,000 distinct CDR3 sequences. The sample consisted of blood T cells: a sorted CD56 or NKG2C T cell subset, CD4+ or CD8+ T cells, or bulk PBMC T cells (not recorded which). The receptor set was obtained from a woman aged 18 to 75 in good health. The CDR3 runs from the conserved cysteine through the conserved F or W. The order of the fields is J gene, V gene, CDR3 protein.

TRBJ2-7 TRBV13 CASSPRQGGPEQYF
TRBJ2-7 TRBV27 CASSIPGTGGEQYF
TRBJ2-1 TRBV6-2/TRBV6-3 CASSYDASGSTMGDEQFF
TRBJ2-3 TRBV29-1 CSVETANTDTQYF
TRBJ1-5 TRBV19 CASSMGQGLNQPQHF
TRBJ1-2 TRBV12-3/TRBV12-4 CASTPPGLYGYTF
TRBJ2-1 TRBV23-1 CASRLGGGRGYNEQFF
TRBJ2-5 TRBV12-3/TRBV12-4 CASRWGRETQYF
TRBJ1-2 TRBV27 CASSLSGYYGYTF
TRBJ2-1 TRBV12-3/TRBV12-4 CATGEGASVTEQFF
TRBJ2-1 TRBV12-3/TRBV12-4 CASSLFPETSGARTNEQFF
TRBJ1-1 TRBV5-1 CASSLPPNTEAFF
TRBJ1-1 TRBV4-3 CASSQEGDRATFF
TRBJ1-2 TRBV7-2 CASSPDRDNYGYTF
TRBJ2-3 TRBV20-1 CSARDGVTQYF
TRBJ2-5 TRBV12-3/TRBV12-4 CASSRAGVETQYF
TRBJ1-4 TRBV11-2 CASSLWQGGNEKLFF
TRBJ1-5 TRBV9 CASSEEGANQPQHF
TRBJ1-2 TRBV9 CASSPPTGPNYGYTF
TRBJ2-1 TRBV7-9 CASSWPTGDKQFF
TRBJ2-2 TRBV29-1 CSVEFRGGTGELFF
TRBJ2-1 TRBV9 CASSFPPTNYNEQFF
TRBJ2-7 TRBV29-1 CSVEGGGEQYF
TRBJ1-1 TRBV5-1 CASSFFTDDWNTEAFF
TRBJ2-3 TRBV12-3/TRBV12-4 CASSYGTYSTDTQYF
TRBJ2-2 TRBV25-1 CASRQANTGELFF
TRBJ2-7 TRBV5-1 CASSADSYEQYF
TRBJ2-1 TRBV30 CACGLAGFNEQFF
TRBJ2-1 TRBV12-3/TRBV12-4 CASSGKFGGARDEQFF
TRBJ2-7 TRBV6-5 CASSYRGPLHEQYF
TRBJ2-7 TRBV20-1 CSAARTSGSYEQYF
TRBJ1-1 TRBV29-1 CSVYRITEAFF
TRBJ2-3 TRBV10-2 CASSVRGSEDTQYF
TRBJ2-3 TRBV6-4 CATAEGSSADTQYF
TRBJ1-5 TRBV30 CAWSMENQPQHF
TRBJ2-7 TRBV9 CASSPLGGGGNEQYF
TRBJ2-3 TRBV4-3 CASSQEECRQGASTDTQYF
TRBJ2-1 TRBV7-9 CASSLRLGSYNEQFF
TRBJ2-5 TRBV10-3 CAISGGLAGAEETQYF
TRBJ2-1 TRBV24-1 CATSDRTANNEQFF
TRBJ2-2 TRBV4-3 CASSQDYDAAGGGGELFF
TRBJ2-3 TRBV9 CASSVGGASATDTQYF
TRBJ1-1 TRBV7-9 CASSLAGSAEAFF
TRBJ2-3 TRBV27 CASSWQVTDTQYF
TRBJ2-5 TRBV14 CASSQEVRETQYF
TRBJ1-2 TRBV29-1 CSVEARELHGYTF
TRBJ1-5 TRBV19 CASSIVTASNQPQHF
TRBJ1-5 TRBV5-1 CASSSGTDQPQHF